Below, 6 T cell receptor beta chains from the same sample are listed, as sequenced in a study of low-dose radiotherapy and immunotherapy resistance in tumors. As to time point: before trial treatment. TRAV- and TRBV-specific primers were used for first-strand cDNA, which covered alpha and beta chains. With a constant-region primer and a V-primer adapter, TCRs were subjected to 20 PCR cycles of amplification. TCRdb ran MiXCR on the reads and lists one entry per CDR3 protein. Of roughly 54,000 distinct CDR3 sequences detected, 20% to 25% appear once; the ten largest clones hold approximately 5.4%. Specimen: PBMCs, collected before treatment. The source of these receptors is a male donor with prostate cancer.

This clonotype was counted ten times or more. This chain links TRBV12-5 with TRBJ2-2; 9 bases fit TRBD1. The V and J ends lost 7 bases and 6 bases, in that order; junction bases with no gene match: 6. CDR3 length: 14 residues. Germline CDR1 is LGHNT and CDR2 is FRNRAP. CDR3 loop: CASENRGQPGELFF. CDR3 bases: TGTGCTAGTGAGAACAGGGGGCAACCCGGGGAGCTGTTTTTT.

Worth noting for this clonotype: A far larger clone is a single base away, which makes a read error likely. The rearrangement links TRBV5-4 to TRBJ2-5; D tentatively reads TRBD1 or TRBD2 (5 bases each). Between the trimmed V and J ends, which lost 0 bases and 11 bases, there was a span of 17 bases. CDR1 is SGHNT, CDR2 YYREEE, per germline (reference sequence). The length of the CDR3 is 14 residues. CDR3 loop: CASSLARERNEQYF. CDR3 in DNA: TGTGCCAGCAGCTTGGCCAGGGAGCGGAATGAGCAGTACTTC.

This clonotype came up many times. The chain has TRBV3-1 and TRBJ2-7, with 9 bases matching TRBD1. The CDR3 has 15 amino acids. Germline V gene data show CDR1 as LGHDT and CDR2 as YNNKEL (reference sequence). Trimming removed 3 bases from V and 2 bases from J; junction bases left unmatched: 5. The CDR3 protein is CASSHTGTGTYEQYF. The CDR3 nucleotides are TGTGCCAGCAGCCATACCGGGACAGGGACCTACGAGCAGTACTTC.

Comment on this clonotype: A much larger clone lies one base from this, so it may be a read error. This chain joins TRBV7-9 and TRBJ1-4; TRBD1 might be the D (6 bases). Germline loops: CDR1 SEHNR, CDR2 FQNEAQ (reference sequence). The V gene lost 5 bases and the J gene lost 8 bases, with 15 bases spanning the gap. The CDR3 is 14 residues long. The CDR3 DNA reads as TGTGCCAGCAGCCCCAGGGGAGTTAGGGAAAAACTGTTTTTT. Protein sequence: CASSPRGVREKLFF.

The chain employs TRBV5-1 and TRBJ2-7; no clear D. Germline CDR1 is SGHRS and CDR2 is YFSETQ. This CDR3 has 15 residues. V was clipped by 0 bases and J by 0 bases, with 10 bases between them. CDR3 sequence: CASSLAVGASYEQYF. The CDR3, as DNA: TGCGCCAGCAGCTTGGCCGTTGGAGCCTCCTACGAGCAGTACTTC. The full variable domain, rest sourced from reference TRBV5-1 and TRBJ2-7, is KAGVTQTPRYLIKTRGQQVTLSCSPISGHRSVSWYQQTPGQGLQFLFEYFSETQRNKGNFPGRFSGRQFSNSRSEMNVSTLELGDSALYLCASSLAVGASYEQYFGPGTRLTVT.

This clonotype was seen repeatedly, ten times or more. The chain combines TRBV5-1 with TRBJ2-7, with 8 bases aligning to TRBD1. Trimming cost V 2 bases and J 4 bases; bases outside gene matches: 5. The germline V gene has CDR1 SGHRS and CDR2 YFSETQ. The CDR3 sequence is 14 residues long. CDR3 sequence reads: CASSFTGQEYEQYF. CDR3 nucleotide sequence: TGCGCCAGCAGCTTCACGGGACAGGAATACGAGCAGTACTTC.